These T cell receptor beta chains were read from a single sample in a study of control samples from healthy donors and cancer patients. TCRdb's copy holds only in-frame clones and misses some; the assay was immunoSEQ multiplex PCR. Of about 270,000 clones in the sample, approximately 80% were seen once. Input material: PBMCs. These receptor sequences come from a woman in her fifties or sixties with lung cancer. CDR3s include the opening cysteine and the closing phenylalanine or tryptophan. The D gene is left open where the match is weak.

cdr3_length d_call v_call cdr3_aa
18 NA TRBV6-1 CASSDTRGSATFQETQYF
14 NA TRBV2 CASSYIGGNQPQHF
12 NA TRBV12-3/TRBV12-4 CASSGNTGELFF
16 NA TRBV3-1/TRBV3-2 CASSQFPPRPPHGYTF
16 TRBD2 TRBV5-1 CASSFSGRDLYNEQFF
14 TRBD1 TRBV29-1 CSVGQGGLVRELFF
14 NA TRBV3-1/TRBV3-2 CASSPGTGEQPQHF
18 NA TRBV3-1/TRBV3-2 CASSQDRSGGASTDTQYF
15 NA TRBV30 CAWNRDSYSGNTIYF
15 TRBD1 TRBV9 CASSVGTGGGNTIYF
14 NA TRBV6-2/TRBV6-3 CASSYSGGNTEAFF
15 TRBD2 TRBV19 CASSSGSGGTDTQYF
14 NA TRBV19 CASREGANTGELFF
17 NA TRBV28 CASSYTGRTATNEKLFF
13 TRBD1 TRBV7-2 CASSPRTGLTQYF
14 TRBD1 TRBV6-5 CASSSTGGVTEAFF
15 NA TRBV5-4 CASSLTSTATDTQYF
17 TRBD1 TRBV28 CASSSHGPGQGSYEQYF
14 NA TRBV6-5 CASSYSRGKDTQYF
18 TRBD2 TRBV5-1 CASSLVPQSGGLTYEQYF
15 TRBD1 TRBV15 CATSSGTGDRQPQHF
16 NA TRBV2 CASSLPPVGGGYGYTF
14 NA TRBV6-5 CASSYRTAEDTQYF
16 NA TRBV9 CASSAPAGGGGNEQFF